These 14 T cell receptor beta chains were sequenced from one sample in a study of blood T cell repertoires in COVID-19. Profiled with immunoSEQ multiplex PCR; TCRdb holds only in-frame clones, not every one. The sample includes hundreds of thousands of clones, more than 75% seen only once; the top ten take 3%. Sequenced material: PBMCs or T cells enriched from blood (not recorded which). These TCRs come from a woman aged 25-40 years who had recovered from COVID-19.

The chain links TRBV18 to TRBJ2-5, with 7 positions matching TRBD1. CDR3 length: 15 residues. J lost 2 bases, V lost 6 bases, and 9 bases had no gene match. Germline loops: CDR1 KGHSH, CDR2 LQKENI. CDR3 protein: CASSTGQAQQETQYF. CDR3 DNA: TGTGCCAGCTCCACCGGACAGGCGCAACAAGAGACCCAGTACTTC.

V and J are TRBV7-8 and TRBJ1-2, with TRBD1 matching 9 bases. V lost 5 bases to trimming and J lost 6 bases; unmatched junction nucleotides: 4. Per germline, CDR1 SGHVS and CDR2 FQNEAQ. CDR3 length equals 13 residues. The CDR3 sequence is CASSPGQGNGYTF. The CDR3 DNA reads as TGTGCCAGCAGCCCGGGACAGGGCAATGGCTACACCTTC. The full variable domain, rest sourced from reference TRBV7-8 and TRBJ1-2, is GAGVSQSPRYKVAKRGQDVALRCDPISGHVSLFWYQQALGQGPEFLTYFQNEAQLDKSGLPSDRFFAERPEGSVSTLKIQRTQQEDSAVYLCASSPGQGNGYTFGSGTRLTVV.

The chain is built from TRBV9 and TRBJ1-1; maybe TRBD1 (6 bases). The CDR3 loop spans 14 amino acids. Between the trimmed V and J ends, which lost 3 bases and 1 base, there was a span of 10 bases. Germline CDR1 and CDR2: SGDLS and YYNGEE. DNA of the CDR3: TGTGCCAGCAGCGAACAGGGAAAGAACACTGAAGCTTTCTTT. Encoded protein: CASSEQGKNTEAFF.

Comment on this clone: The same CDR3 is also encoded by other DNA sequences in this sample. The chain recombines TRBV28 with TRBJ2-7; 11 bases fit TRBD2. This CDR3 contains 14 residues. The junction had 3 bases not matched to a gene; V was cut back by 5 bases and J by 3 bases. Germline V gives CDR1 MDHEN, CDR2 SYDVKM. CDR3 DNA: TGTGCCAGCAGTCCCGGGACTAGCGGCTACGAGCAGTACTTC. Protein sequence: CASSPGTSGYEQYF.

The chain combines TRBV27 with TRBJ2-7; maybe TRBD1 (6 bases). CDR1 is MNHEY and CDR2 is SMNVEV in the germline V gene (reference sequence). This CDR3 has 14 residues. V lost 2 bases to trimming and J lost 3 bases, with 11 bases between them. The chain's CDR3 is CASSLVGRGYEQYF. The CDR3 nucleotides read TGTGCCAGCAGTTTAGTTGGCAGGGGCTACGAGCAGTACTTC.

The chain links TRBV19 to TRBJ1-6, with 8 bases fitting TRBD1. Germline-derived CDR1 and CDR2 are LNHDA and SQIVND (reference sequence). This CDR3 is 14 amino acids long. V trimming: 4 bases; J trimming: 9 bases; junction bases outside the gene matches: 5. CDR3 region: CASSTGGDGSPLHF. Here the CDR3 DNA reads TGTGCCAGTAGTACAGGGGGCGATGGTTCACCCCTCCACTTT.

This chain joins TRBV29-1 and TRBJ2-5; D is unresolved. Deletions cut 7 bases from V and 4 bases from J, with 7 bases between. The CDR3 loop spans 10 amino acids. CDR1 SQVTM and CDR2 ANQGSEA come from the germline V gene. The CDR3 reads CSDSGETQYF. CDR3 nucleotide sequence: TGCAGCGATAGTGGAGAGACCCAGTACTTC.

The CDR3 protein is CASSAKGTDGEKLFF. DNA of the CDR3: TGTGCCAGCAGCGCAAAGGGGACAGACGGGGAAAAACTGTTTTTT. This chain joins TRBV9 and TRBJ1-4; TRBD1 agrees at 7 bases. CDR3 length: 15 residues. The junction had 10 bases not matched to a gene; V was cut back by 3 bases and J by 8 bases. Germline loops: CDR1 SGDLS, CDR2 YYNGEE. The full variable domain, in which reference TRBV9 and TRBJ1-4 provide the parts outside the CDR3, is DSGVTQTPKHLITATGQRVTLRCSPRSGDLSVYWYQQSLDQGLQFLIQYYNGEERAKGNILERFSAQQFPDLHSELNLSSLELGDSALYFCASSAKGTDGEKLFFGSGTQLSVL.

This clone came up a few times. The genes are TRBV19 and TRBJ2-7; TRBD2 matches at 7 bases. The CDR3 totals 14 residues. Germline V gene sequence: CDR1 LNHDA, CDR2 SQIVND (reference sequence). Unmatched junction bases numbered 7, after V lost 6 bases and J lost 2 bases. Here the CDR3 reads CASRDGAGAYEQYF. DNA of the CDR3: TGTGCCAGTAGGGATGGTGCGGGGGCCTACGAGCAGTACTTC.

V usage is TRBV13 and J usage is TRBJ2-7, with 11 bases that match TRBD1. The CDR3 is 14 amino acids. The ends lost 5 bases at V and 6 bases at J; junction bases unmatched: 6. The germline CDR1 and CDR2 sequences are PRHDT and FYEKMQ (reference sequence). The CDR3 spells CASSLGQGGAEQYF. The CDR3 nucleotides read TGTGCCAGCAGCCTGGGACAGGGGGGTGCCGAGCAGTACTTC.

V usage is TRBV11-2 and J usage is TRBJ1-1, with 7 bases identical to TRBD1. With 6 bases clipped from V and 7 bases from J, the junction kept 8 bases outside the gene matches. Germline V gives CDR1 SGHAT, CDR2 FQNNGV. The CDR3 has 13 residues. Here the CDR3 reads CASSRGDSLEAFF. CDR3 DNA: TGTGCCAGCAGTCGAGGGGACAGCCTTGAAGCTTTCTTT.

The J gene is TRBJ2-3, the V gene TRBV28; the D gene is possibly TRBD1 (6 bases). Between the trimmed V and J ends, which lost 4 bases and 4 bases, there was a span of 18 bases. The germline gives CDR1 MDHEN, CDR2 SYDVKM. The CDR3 length is 16 residues. The CDR3 nucleotides are TGTGCCAGCAGTTCCCCTGGCGCAGGGGCGGCAGATACGCAGTATTTT. Encoded protein: CASSSPGAGAADTQYF.

This chain joins TRBV19 and TRBJ1-1; no clear D gene. The V gene's germline CDR1 is LNHDA and CDR2 SQIVND (reference sequence). V lost 11 bases to trimming and J lost 0 bases, with 10 bases between them. This CDR3 region has 12 residues. CDR3 in DNA: TGTGCCTCGGGTAGTTTGAACACTGAAGCTTTCTTT. It is translated as CASGSLNTEAFF.

V usage is TRBV1 and J usage is TRBJ2-5; the DNA was not used to check the table's D call, TRBD1. TRBV1 is a pseudogene segment. The CDR3 totals 15 residues. The CDR3: CTSRKLTGPQETQYF. In DNA, the CDR3 is TGCACCAGCAGGAAGCTGACAGGGCCCCAAGAGACCCAGTACTTC.